This TCR beta chain appears in the sequencing data of a study of shared clonotypes between healthy human individuals. Regarding the study as a whole: Represented diversity, genetic and exposure-history alike, was limited by few donors.

A deep-level run was used for the assay. Template amounts of 300 to 350 ng DNA, 30,000 or so T cell genomes, were employed in unsorted PBMC replicate PCRs. Assay used: immunoSEQ multiplex PCR; TCRdb lists only in-frame clones, some missing. This table has about half a million clones, roughly 80% appearing once. The CDR3 spans 16 residues. CDR1 is SGHRS and CDR2 is YFSETQ in the germline V gene. The V segment lost 2 bases and the J segment 2 bases; nucleotides outside the gene matches: 5. As for this clone: Its antigen is unknown.

Material for sequencing was PBMCs. The source of this sequence is a woman between 35 and 50 years old in good health. Some clones in this sample may be carry-over from other donors' samples. The rearrangement links TRBV5-1 to TRBJ2-5, with 11 bases lining up with TRBD2. In DNA, the CDR3 is TGCGCCAGCAGCTTTATGACTAGCGGGAAGCAAGAGACCCAGTACTTC. Its protein is CASSFMTSGKQETQYF.